Sequencing of this TCR beta chain was carried out in a study of human T cells and chemical hapten exposure (dated by TCRdb to the early 2020s). About the full investigation: For sensitization, 2% DPC in acetone was applied to an approximately 2 cm by approximately 2 cm area of upper inner arm skin. Throughout the approximately 24-week study period, patients were also given weekly therapeutic DPC doses on the scalp. Patch testing was done on the upper back using Finn chambers containing 0.01% DPC, and results were scored after 6 days according to International Contact Dermatitis Research Group standards. The mostly female patient cohort included alopecia areata with under or over 50% scalp involvement, alopecia totalis and alopecia universalis. Libraries were pooled for sequencing, and per-sample TCR yields varied mainly because of small differences in library volumes within the pool. In alopecia patients, the study followed how the peripheral blood TCR repertoire changed in vivo over primary and secondary sensitization to diphenylcyclopropenone (DPC), a hapten. Blood was sampled from patients pre-sensitization (week 0) and at 2, 6 and about 24 weeks after DPC sensitization. Around 30 alopecia patients provided blood for TCR sequencing at one to four time points (pre-sensitization, 2, 6 and 24 weeks). What the work shows at the level of the full study, not this receptor alone: Because all patients had alopecia, a presumed autoimmune disease, the immune response of the patients might differ from that of healthy individuals. Repeated subsampling changed both the strength of the expansion versus patch-test correlation and the threshold at which the correlation became significant. DPC sensitization did not change the number of TCRs with a frequency above 1 in 1000, and there was no evidence of changes in global repertoire structure. Compared with pre-sensitization or healthy control sets, expanded TCRs formed significantly more large CDR3 similarity clusters, which is consistent with antigen-driven responses. Patch test score was positively correlated with the number of PT1 expanded TCRs, with significance at thresholds 8, 16 and 32 but not at 4.

This clonotype has a count of ten or more. Its antigen is unknown. No base quality information exists; no much larger clone differs at one position. The CDR3 runs 14 residues from the cysteine to the phenylalanine. The sequence is cut down to CDR3 DNA, 42 bases in frame from base 1. Reading the germline V gene (reference sequence) gives CDR1 DFQATT and CDR2 SNEGSKA. The junction shows trimming of 4 bases on V and 8 bases on J, plus 15 bases between the germline ends. Taken with the paper, the label for time point translates to: pre-sensitization, week 0. The treatment or condition label corresponds to: therapeutic diphenylcyclopropenone sensitization with weekly scalp DPC. At each patch-test visit, blood was drawn before the patch test was applied. To be eligible, patients had to be aged 18 to 70, diagnosed with alopecia and judged suitable for DPC therapy, while pregnant patients were excluded. Total RNA was extracted from unfractionated whole blood collected in Tempus Blood RNA tubes.

Library construction relied on RACE. Sequencing took place on a NextSeq 500. During library preparation, unique molecular identifiers were attached to individual cDNA molecules so that TCRs could be counted quantitatively and reproducibly. Both TCR alpha and TCR beta chains were sequenced from each blood RNA sample. Turning to the authors' computational methods: A median of roughly 98,000 TCRs per sample was observed, with a range of roughly 23,224 to 750,000. The Decombinator software suite was used to annotate the V, J and CDR3 of the TCR reads. For the PS versus PT1 abundance plots, all samples were subsampled to the same number of TCRs (28,000). TCRs were defined as expanded if absent before sensitization and observed at least eight times at the 2-week time point. The raw public data were reprocessed by TCRdb itself: fastp quality trimming at Q25, MiXCR clonotype calling, in-frame beta chains only. Every entry covers one CDR3 protein and lists the most common genes and DNA from its rows. The authors' filters were not applied to this entry. Recorded for this sample are approximately 370,000 distinct CDR3 sequences; 5% to 6.5% of them occurred a single time. The ten largest clones take up less than 9% of the sample.

The chain was built from TRBV20-1 and TRBJ1-6; the D gene assignment is ambiguous. This clonotype originated in a woman between 18 and 29 years old with alopecia areata. Some clones in this sample may be carry-over from other donors' samples. The source material was whole blood, sampled in connection with sensitization to the hapten diphenylcyclopropenone (DPC). The sequenced DNA: TGCAGTGCTAAGGAGATCTCCTTCTATTCACCCCTCCACTTT. The translation is CSAKEISFYSPLHF.